These 16 T cell receptor beta chains share one sample of origin, sequenced in a study of vaccination and CD4 T cells after COVID-19. These receptors lack a known antigen. The assay that was used to sequence DNA from cultured CD4+ T cells was the Oncomine TCR Beta short-read assay. TCRdb itself ran the PCR reads through MiXCR, one entry per CDR3 protein. The repertoire has roughly 13,000 distinct CDR3 sequences, about 76% of them found once; the top ten carry more than 25%. Treatment reported: approximately 9-day PBMC culture with coronavirus spike peptide pools or control peptides (ViraFEST assay). Sequencing input: CD4+ T cells from blood, cultured in vitro. These receptors were collected from a human donor who had recovered from COVID-19.

This clonotype was detected once. J is TRBJ1-2 and V is TRBV20-1; 8 bases are shared with TRBD1. V trimming: 0 bases; J trimming: 2 bases; junction bases outside the gene matches: 5. There are 15 residues in the CDR3. Germline V gene lookup returns CDR1 DFQATT and CDR2 SNEGSKA (reference sequence). Here the CDR3 DNA reads TGCAGTGCTAGAGATTCCAGGGGGCGAAACTATGGCTACACCTTC. Translation gives CSARDSRGRNYGYTF.

CDR3 bases: TGTGCTACGTCCCATAGACAGGGGGACGAGGCTTTCTTT. Encoded protein: CATSHRQGDEAFF. This sequence joins TRBV6-1 and TRBJ1-1; 9 positions agree with TRBD1. The CDR3 is 13 residues long. Per the germline V gene, CDR1 is MNHNS and CDR2 is SASEGT.

In this sample, this clonotype turned up a few times. The chain couples TRBV15 to TRBJ1-2, with 9 bases aligning to TRBD1. The germline gives CDR1 LNHNV, CDR2 YYDKDF (reference sequence). The J segment lost 0 bases and the V segment lost 5 bases, leaving 1 base of the junction unmatched. There are 14 residues in the CDR3. CDR3: CATSRDRANYGYTF. The CDR3, as DNA: TGTGCCACCAGCCGGGACAGGGCTAACTATGGCTACACCTTC.

This chain links TRBV25-1 with TRBJ1-6; D possibly corresponds to TRBD1 (5 bases). The CDR3 is made up of 15 amino acids. Trimming took off 6 bases at V and 9 bases at J, with 18 bases between the two ends. CDR1 MGHDK and CDR2 SYGVNS come from the germline V gene. CDR3 sequence (DNA): TGTGCCAGCAGCCCCCAGGGACGCAAGTTTTCACCCCTCCACTTT. It translates to CASSPQGRKFSPLHF.

V is TRBV20-1 and J is TRBJ2-5; D possibly corresponds to TRBD2 (5 bases). CDR3 length: 12 amino acids. The V gene's germline CDR1 is DFQATT and CDR2 SNEGSKA (reference sequence). V lost 5 bases, J lost 4 bases, and 11 bases lay in between. CDR3 sequence: CSAARGRETQYF. In DNA form, the CDR3 reads TGCAGTGCTGCCCGGGGTAGAGAGACCCAGTACTTC.

This chain uses TRBV6-5 with TRBJ1-4; a weak D match, TRBD1 (5 bases). CDR3 length: 14 amino acids. The V gene's germline CDR1 is MNHEY and CDR2 SVGAGI. Trimming pared 4 bases from V and 8 bases from J, leaving 14 bases between. The CDR3 coding sequence is TGTGCCAGCAGTTTGGACACCCGGGGCGAAAAACTGTTTTTT. It is translated as CASSLDTRGEKLFF.

The chain links TRBV29-1 to TRBJ1-2; no clear D. Germline V gene lookup returns CDR1 SQVTM and CDR2 ANQGSEA. Trimming removed 0 bases from V and 4 bases from J, with 6 bases in between. CDR3 size: 12 residues. The CDR3 spells CSVEETPYGYTF. The CDR3 nucleotides are TGCAGCGTTGAAGAGACACCCTATGGCTACACCTTC.

V usage is TRBV20-1 and J usage is TRBJ2-7, with 7 bases aligning to TRBD1. The CDR3 covers 13 residues. CDR1 and CDR2 from the germline V gene are DFQATT and SNEGSKA (reference sequence). The CDR3 nucleotides are TGCAGCTCGAAACAGGGGTTTCCCTACGAGCAGTACTTC. As protein: CSSKQGFPYEQYF.

V gene TRBV6-1 combines with J gene TRBJ1-6, with D perhaps matching TRBD1 (6 bases). The CDR3 runs 14 residues. Germline V gene data show CDR1 as MNHNS and CDR2 as SASEGT. V dropped 7 bases and J dropped 6 bases, with 13 bases sitting between them. Here the CDR3 reads CASKGGLANSPLHF. The CDR3 coding sequence is TGTGCCAGCAAAGGGGGGCTCGCTAATTCACCCCTCCACTTT.

The chain couples TRBV6-5 to TRBJ1-1; D call uncertain. V lost 2 bases to trimming and J lost 1 base, with 8 bases between them. There are 14 residues in the CDR3. The germline V gene encodes CDR1 MNHEY and CDR2 SVGAGI. The CDR3 DNA reads TGTGCCAGCAGTTACATAGCAGGGAACACTGAAGCTTTCTTT. Its protein product is CASSYIAGNTEAFF.

This clonotype was recorded a few times. The J gene is TRBJ1-1, the V gene TRBV6-1; tentative D call: TRBD1 (6 bases). The V gene lost 7 bases and the J gene lost 8 bases, with 14 bases spanning the gap. This CDR3 is 12 amino acids long. Germline V gives CDR1 MNHNS, CDR2 SASEGT. The CDR3: CASTRVGTEAFF. As DNA, the CDR3 is TGTGCCAGCACCAGGGTAGGGACAGAAGCTTTCTTT.

This clonotype qualifies as medium-sized. The chain's CDR3 is CSASFSGQFF. The CDR3 coding sequence is TGCAGTGCTAGTTTTTCAGGGCAGTTCTTC. The chain uses TRBV20-1 and TRBJ2-1; D is unresolved. The V gene lost 3 bases and the J gene lost 12 bases, with 9 bases spanning the gap. This CDR3 is built from 10 residues. The germline V gene encodes CDR1 DFQATT and CDR2 SNEGSKA (reference sequence).

This chain links TRBV7-6 with TRBJ2-5; D gene ambiguous. Trimming shortened V by 3 bases and J by 1 base, and 6 bases separated the two germline ends. CDR1 and CDR2 (germline): SGHVS, FNYEAQ. CDR3 length: 13 residues. CDR3 nucleotide sequence: TGTGCCAGCAGCTTCCGCCCCCAAGAGACCCAGTACTTC. Encoded protein: CASSFRPQETQYF.

This chain links TRBV12-3 or TRBV12-4 with TRBJ2-1; 7 bases match TRBD2. The trim removed 3 bases at V and 7 bases at J, leaving 12 bases unmatched. CDR3 length: 16 residues. The CDR3 region has the DNA TGTGCCAGCAGTTTTATAAGGGGCGGGAGTCTAAATGAGCAGTTCTTC. Protein product: CASSFIRGGSLNEQFF.

The chain combines TRBV7-3 with TRBJ2-5; possibly TRBD2 for D (5 bases). This CDR3 contains 12 residues. V lost 5 bases and J 5 bases, leaving 9 bases between the germline ends. Per the germline V gene, CDR1 is SGHTA and CDR2 is FQGTGA. The CDR3 spells CASSPTGETQYF. In DNA form, the CDR3 reads TGTGCCAGCAGCCCCACGGGGGAGACCCAGTACTTC. Filled out from reference TRBV7-3 and TRBJ2-5, the complete variable domain reads GAGVSQTPSNKVTEKGKYVELRCDPISGHTALYWYRQSLGQGPEFLIYFQGTGAADDSGLPNDRFFAVRPEGSVSTLKIQRTERGDSAVYLCASSPTGETQYFGPGTRLLVL.

J is TRBJ1-6 and V is TRBV21-1; the table's D call, TRBD1, has no DNA check behind it. TRBV21-1 is a pseudogene segment. The CDR3 has 19 residues. Here the CDR3 reads CASSKVQSGTGGGNSPLHF. The CDR3 bases are TGTGCCAGCAGCAAAGTACAGTCCGGGACAGGGGGCGGAAATTCACCCCTCCACTTT.